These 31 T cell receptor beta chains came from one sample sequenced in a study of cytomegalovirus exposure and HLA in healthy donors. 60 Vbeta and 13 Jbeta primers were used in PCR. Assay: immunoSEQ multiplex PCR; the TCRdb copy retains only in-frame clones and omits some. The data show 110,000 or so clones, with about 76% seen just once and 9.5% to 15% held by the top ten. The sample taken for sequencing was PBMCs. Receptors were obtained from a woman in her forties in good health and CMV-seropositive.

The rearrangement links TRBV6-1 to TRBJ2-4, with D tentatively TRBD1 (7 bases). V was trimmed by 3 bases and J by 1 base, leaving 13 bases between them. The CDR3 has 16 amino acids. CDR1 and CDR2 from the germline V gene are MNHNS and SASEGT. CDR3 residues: CASSDQGGRAKNIQYF. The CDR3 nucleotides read TGTGCCAGCAGTGACCAGGGGGGAAGGGCCAAAAACATTCAGTACTTC.

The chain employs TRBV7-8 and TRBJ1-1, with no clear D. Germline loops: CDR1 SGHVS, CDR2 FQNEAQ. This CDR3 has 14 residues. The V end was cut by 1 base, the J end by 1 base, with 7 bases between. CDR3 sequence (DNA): TGTGCCAGCAGCTTAGATCACGGGAACACTGAAGCTTTCTTT. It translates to CASSLDHGNTEAFF.

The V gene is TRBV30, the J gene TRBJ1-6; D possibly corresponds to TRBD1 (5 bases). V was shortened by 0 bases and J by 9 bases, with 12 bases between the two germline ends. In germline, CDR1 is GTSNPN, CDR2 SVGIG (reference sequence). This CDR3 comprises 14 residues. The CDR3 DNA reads TGTGCCTGGAGTGTAGAGCAGGGCTTTTCACCCCTCCACTTT. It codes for CAWSVEQGFSPLHF.

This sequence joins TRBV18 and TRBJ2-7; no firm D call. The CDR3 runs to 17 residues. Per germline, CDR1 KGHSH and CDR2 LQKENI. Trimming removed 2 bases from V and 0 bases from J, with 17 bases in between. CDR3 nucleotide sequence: TGTGCCAGCTCACCATTAAGTTGGCGTAGGAGCTCCTACGAGCAGTACTTC. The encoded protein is CASSPLSWRRSSYEQYF.

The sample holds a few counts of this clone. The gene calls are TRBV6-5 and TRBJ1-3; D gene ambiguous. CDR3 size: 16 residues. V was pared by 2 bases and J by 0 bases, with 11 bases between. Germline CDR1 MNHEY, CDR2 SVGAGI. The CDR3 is CASSYGVGISGNTIYF. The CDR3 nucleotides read TGTGCCAGCAGTTACGGGGTCGGGATCTCTGGAAACACCATATATTTT.

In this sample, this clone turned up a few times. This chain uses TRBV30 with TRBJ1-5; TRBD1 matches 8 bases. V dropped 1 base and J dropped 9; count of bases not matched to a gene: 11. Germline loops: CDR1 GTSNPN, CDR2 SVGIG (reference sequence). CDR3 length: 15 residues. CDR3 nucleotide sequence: TGTGCCTGGAGTGCGAGACAGGGGCCCGACTTGCCCCAGCATTTT. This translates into CAWSARQGPDLPQHF.

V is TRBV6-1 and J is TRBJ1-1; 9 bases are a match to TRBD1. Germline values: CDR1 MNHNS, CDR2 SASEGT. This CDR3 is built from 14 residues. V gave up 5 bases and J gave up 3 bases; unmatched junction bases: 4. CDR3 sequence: CASSMDRGDTEAFF. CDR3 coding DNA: TGTGCCAGCAGTATGGACAGGGGTGACACTGAAGCTTTCTTT.

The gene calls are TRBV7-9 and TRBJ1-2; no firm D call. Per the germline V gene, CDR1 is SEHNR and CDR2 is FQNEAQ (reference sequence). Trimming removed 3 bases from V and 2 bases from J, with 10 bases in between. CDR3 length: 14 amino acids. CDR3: CASSFRGLNYGYTF. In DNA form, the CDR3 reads TGTGCCAGCAGCTTTCGAGGGCTAAACTATGGCTACACCTTC.

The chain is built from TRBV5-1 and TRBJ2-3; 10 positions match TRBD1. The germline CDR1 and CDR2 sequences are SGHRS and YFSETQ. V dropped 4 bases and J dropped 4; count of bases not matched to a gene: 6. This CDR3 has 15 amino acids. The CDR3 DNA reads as TGCGCCAGCAGCCCAACGACAGGGGGCGCAGATACGCAGTATTTT. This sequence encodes CASSPTTGGADTQYF.

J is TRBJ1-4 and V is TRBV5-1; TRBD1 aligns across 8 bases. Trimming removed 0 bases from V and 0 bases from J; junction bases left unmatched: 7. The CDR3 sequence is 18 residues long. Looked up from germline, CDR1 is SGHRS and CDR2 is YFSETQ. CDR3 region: CASSLGLGQGATNEKLFF. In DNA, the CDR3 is TGCGCCAGCAGCTTGGGACTAGGACAGGGAGCAACTAATGAAAAACTGTTTTTT. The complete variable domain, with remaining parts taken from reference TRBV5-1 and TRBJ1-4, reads KAGVTQTPRYLIKTRGQQVTLSCSPISGHRSVSWYQQTPGQGLQFLFEYFSETQRNKGNFPGRFSGRQFSNSRSEMNVSTLELGDSALYLCASSLGLGQGATNEKLFFGSGTQLSVL.

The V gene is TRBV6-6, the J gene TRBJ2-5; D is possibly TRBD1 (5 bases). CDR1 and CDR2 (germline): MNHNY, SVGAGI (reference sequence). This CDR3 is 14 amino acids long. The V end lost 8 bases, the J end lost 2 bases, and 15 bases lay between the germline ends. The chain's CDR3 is CASLQGDGQETQYF. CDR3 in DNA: TGTGCCAGCCTCCAAGGGGATGGGCAAGAGACCCAGTACTTC.

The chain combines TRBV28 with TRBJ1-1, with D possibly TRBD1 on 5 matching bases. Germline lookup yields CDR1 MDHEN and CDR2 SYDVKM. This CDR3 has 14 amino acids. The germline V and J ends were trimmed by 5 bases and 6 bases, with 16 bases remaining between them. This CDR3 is CASSVREGISEAFF. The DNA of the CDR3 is TGTGCCAGCAGTGTTCGGGAGGGGATATCTGAAGCTTTCTTT.

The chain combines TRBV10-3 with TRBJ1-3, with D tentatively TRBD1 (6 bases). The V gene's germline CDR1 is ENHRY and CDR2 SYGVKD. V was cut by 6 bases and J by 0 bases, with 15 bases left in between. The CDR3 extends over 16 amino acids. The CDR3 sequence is CAISGATGSSGNTIYF. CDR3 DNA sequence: TGTGCCATCAGCGGAGCGACAGGATCCTCTGGAAACACCATATATTTT.

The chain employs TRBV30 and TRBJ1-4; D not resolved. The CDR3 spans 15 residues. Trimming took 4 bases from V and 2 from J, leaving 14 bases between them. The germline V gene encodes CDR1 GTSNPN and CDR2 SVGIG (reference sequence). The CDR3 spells CAWNGPAGTNEKLFF. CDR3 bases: TGTGCCTGGAACGGCCCCGCGGGGACTAATGAAAAACTGTTTTTT.

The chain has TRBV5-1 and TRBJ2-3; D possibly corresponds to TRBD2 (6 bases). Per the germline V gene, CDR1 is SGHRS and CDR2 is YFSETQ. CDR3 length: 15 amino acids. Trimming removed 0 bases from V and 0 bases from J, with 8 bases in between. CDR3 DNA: TGCGCCAGCAGCTTGGTTGCGGGGAGCACAGATACGCAGTATTTT. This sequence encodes CASSLVAGSTDTQYF.

This chain's CDR3 is CASSLELGLGHGYTF. The CDR3 DNA reads as TGTGCCAGCAGCCTCGAACTTGGACTCGGGCATGGCTACACCTTC. The chain is built from TRBV7-9 and TRBJ1-2; D is uncertain. Germline V gives CDR1 SEHNR, CDR2 FQNEAQ (reference sequence). With 5 bases removed from V and 6 bases from J, the gap between germline ends came to 19 bases. The CDR3 loop spans 15 amino acids.

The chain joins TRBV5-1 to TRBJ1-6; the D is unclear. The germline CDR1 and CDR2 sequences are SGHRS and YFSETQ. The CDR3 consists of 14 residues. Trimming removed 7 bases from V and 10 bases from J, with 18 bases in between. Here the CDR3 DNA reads TGCGCCAGCGGGGAGAGCAGTGCAAAGTCACCCCTCCACTTT. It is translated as CASGESSAKSPLHF.

The CDR3 spells CASSPGTSNEQFF. CDR3 coding DNA: TGTGCCAGCAGCCCAGGGACTAGCAATGAGCAGTTCTTC. The J gene is TRBJ2-1, the V gene TRBV5-4; 8 bases are shared with TRBD2. The V gene end was trimmed by 4 bases and the J gene end by 6 bases; junction bases not matched to a gene: 3. The CDR3 covers 13 residues. Germline V gives CDR1 SGHNT, CDR2 YYREEE (reference sequence).

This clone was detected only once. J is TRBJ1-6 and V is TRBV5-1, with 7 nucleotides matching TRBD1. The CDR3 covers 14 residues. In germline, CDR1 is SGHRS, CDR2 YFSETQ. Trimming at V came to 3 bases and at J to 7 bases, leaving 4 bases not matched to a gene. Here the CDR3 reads CASSYQGVNSPLHF. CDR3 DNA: TGCGCCAGCAGCTATCAGGGGGTAAATTCACCCCTCCACTTT.

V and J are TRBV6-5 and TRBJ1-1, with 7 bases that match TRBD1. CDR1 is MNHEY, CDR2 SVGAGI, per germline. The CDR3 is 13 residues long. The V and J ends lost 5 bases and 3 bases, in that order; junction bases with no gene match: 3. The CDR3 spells CASSDTGDTEAFF. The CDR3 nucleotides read TGTGCCAGCAGTGACACAGGGGACACTGAAGCTTTCTTT.

This chain's CDR3 is CASSLGSGGVYNEQFF. In DNA, the CDR3 is TGTGCCAGCAGCTTGGGCAGCGGGGGAGTGTACAATGAGCAGTTCTTC. The rearrangement uses TRBV5-4 and TRBJ2-1, with 8 nucleotides matching TRBD2. Trimming removed 0 bases from V and 4 bases from J; junction bases left unmatched: 6. CDR1 is SGHNT and CDR2 is YYREEE in the germline V gene (reference sequence). This CDR3 has 16 amino acids.

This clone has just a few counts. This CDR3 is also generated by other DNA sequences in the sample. CDR3 protein: CAWSVGGASNQPQHF. The DNA for the CDR3 is TGTGCCTGGAGTGTAGGGGGGGCGAGCAATCAGCCCCAGCATTTT. The chain uses TRBV30 and TRBJ1-5, with D possibly TRBD1 on 6 matching bases. V dropped 0 bases and J dropped 1 base, with 10 bases sitting between them. Germline V gene lookup returns CDR1 GTSNPN and CDR2 SVGIG (reference sequence). CDR3 length: 15 residues.

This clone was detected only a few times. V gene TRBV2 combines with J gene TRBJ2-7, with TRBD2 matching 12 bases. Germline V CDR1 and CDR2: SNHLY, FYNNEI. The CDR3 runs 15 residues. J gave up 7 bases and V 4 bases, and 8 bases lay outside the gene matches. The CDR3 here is CASSAWTSGEGEQYF. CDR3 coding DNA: TGTGCCAGCAGTGCATGGACTAGCGGGGAAGGTGAGCAGTACTTC. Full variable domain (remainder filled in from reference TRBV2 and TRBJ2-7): EPEVTQTPSHQVTQMGQEVILRCVPISNHLYFYWYRQILGQKVEFLVSFYNNEISEKSEIFDDQFSVERPDGSNFTLKIRSTKLEDSAMYFCASSAWTSGEGEQYFGPGTRLTVT.

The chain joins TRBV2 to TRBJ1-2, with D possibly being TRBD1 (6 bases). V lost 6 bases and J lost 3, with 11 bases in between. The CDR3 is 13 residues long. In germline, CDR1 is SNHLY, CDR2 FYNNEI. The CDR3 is CASRQGRDYGYTF. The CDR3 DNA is TGTGCCAGCAGGCAGGGGAGGGACTATGGCTACACCTTC.

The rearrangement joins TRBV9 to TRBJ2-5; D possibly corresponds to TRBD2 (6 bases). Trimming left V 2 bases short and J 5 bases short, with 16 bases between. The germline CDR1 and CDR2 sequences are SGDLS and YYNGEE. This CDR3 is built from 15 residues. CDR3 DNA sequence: TGTGCCAGCAGCGTGGCGGGGTCTATAGGGGAGACCCAGTACTTC. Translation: CASSVAGSIGETQYF.

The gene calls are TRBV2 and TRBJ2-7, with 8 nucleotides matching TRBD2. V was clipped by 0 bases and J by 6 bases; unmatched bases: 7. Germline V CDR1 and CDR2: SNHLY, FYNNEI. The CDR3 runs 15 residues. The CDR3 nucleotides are TGTGCCAGCAGTGAAGCTGGGCGGGGGGCCCCCGAGCAGTACTTC. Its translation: CASSEAGRGAPEQYF.

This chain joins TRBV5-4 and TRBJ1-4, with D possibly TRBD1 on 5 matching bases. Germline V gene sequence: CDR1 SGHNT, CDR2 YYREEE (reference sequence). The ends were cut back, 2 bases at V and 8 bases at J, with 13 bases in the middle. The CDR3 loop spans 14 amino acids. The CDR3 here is CASSLAGPGEKLFF. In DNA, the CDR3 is TGTGCCAGCAGCTTAGCGGGACCAGGGGAAAAACTGTTTTTT.

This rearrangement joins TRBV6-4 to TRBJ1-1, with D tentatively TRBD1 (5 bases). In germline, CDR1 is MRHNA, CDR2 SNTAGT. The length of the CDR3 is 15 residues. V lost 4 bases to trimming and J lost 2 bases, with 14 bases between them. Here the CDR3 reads CASSAVARANTEAFF. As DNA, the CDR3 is TGTGCCAGCAGTGCTGTTGCCAGGGCTAACACTGAAGCTTTCTTT.

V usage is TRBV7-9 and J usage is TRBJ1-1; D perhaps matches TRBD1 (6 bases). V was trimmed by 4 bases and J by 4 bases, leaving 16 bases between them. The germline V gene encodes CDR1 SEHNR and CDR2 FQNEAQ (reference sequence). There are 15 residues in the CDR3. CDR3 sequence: CASSSSAGARTEAFF. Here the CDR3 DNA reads TGTGCCAGCAGCTCGTCGGCGGGGGCTCGCACTGAAGCTTTCTTT.

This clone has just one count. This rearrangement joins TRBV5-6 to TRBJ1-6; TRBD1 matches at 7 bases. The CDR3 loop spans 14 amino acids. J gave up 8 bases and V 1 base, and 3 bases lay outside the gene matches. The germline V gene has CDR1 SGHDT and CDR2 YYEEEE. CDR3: CASSLNRGHSPLHF. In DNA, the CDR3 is TGTGCCAGCAGCTTGAACAGGGGACATTCACCCCTCCACTTT.

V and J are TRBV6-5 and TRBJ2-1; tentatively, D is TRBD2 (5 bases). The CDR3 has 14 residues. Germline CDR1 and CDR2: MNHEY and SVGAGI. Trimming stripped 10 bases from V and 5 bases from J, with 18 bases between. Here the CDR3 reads CAIQRGSGNNEQFF. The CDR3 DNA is TGTGCCATCCAGAGAGGGTCGGGAAACAATGAGCAGTTCTTC.